The 21 T cell receptor beta chains reported below all come from one sample, sequenced in a study of T cells after yellow fever vaccination. Using its own MiXCR run on the 5' RACE reads, TCRdb lists one record per CDR3 protein. The sample consists of some 500,000 distinct CDR3 sequences, around an eighth of them appearing once. The sequenced sample was PBMCs, obtained on the day of the yellow fever booster vaccination. These receptors all come from a man between 25 and 39 years old who received the YFV17D yellow fever vaccine.

This sequence joins TRBV4-1 and TRBJ2-7; the D is unclear. CDR1 is MGHRA and CDR2 is YSYEKL in the germline V gene. V was shortened by 2 bases and J by 2 bases, with 13 bases between the two germline ends. The CDR3 spans 15 residues. The CDR3 DNA is TGCGCCAGCAGCCAATACCAAGGGCCCACCTACGAGCAGTACTTC. Encoded protein: CASSQYQGPTYEQYF.

In this sample, this clonotype turned up a few times. The chain joins TRBV20-1 to TRBJ2-1, with D perhaps TRBD2 (6 bases). With 0 bases removed from V and 0 bases from J, the gap between germline ends came to 9 bases. This CDR3 spans 15 amino acids. Per germline, CDR1 DFQATT and CDR2 SNEGSKA (reference sequence). The DNA of the CDR3 is TGCAGTGCTAGAGAGATGACTAGCTCCTACAATGAGCAGTTCTTC. Amino acid sequence: CSAREMTSSYNEQFF.

The chain is built from TRBV6-1 and TRBJ2-6; no reliable D call. The germline CDR1 and CDR2 sequences are MNHNS and SASEGT. The CDR3 runs to 15 residues. V dropped 6 bases and J dropped 4 bases, with 13 bases sitting between them. The CDR3 sequence is CASSPRFLGANVLTF. CDR3 nucleotides: TGTGCCAGCAGCCCCAGGTTCTTAGGGGCCAACGTCCTGACTTTC.

This clonotype was observed a few times. One end of the junction varies from germline; a read error may be responsible. The V and J genes are TRBV20-1 and TRBJ2-1; 8 bases match TRBD2. CDR1 is DFQATT and CDR2 is SNEGSKA in the germline V gene (reference sequence). The CDR3 extends over 16 amino acids. As DNA, the CDR3 is TGCTGTGCTAGAGTCATCGGGACTAGAGGTGGCAATGAGCAGTTCTTC. Amino acids: CCARVIGTRGGNEQFF.

The chain recombines TRBV6-2 or TRBV6-3 with TRBJ1-1, with 12 bases that match TRBD1. The CDR3 spans 17 residues. Germline trimming cut 2 bases from V and 5 bases from J; bases unmatched to any gene: 9. Germline values: CDR1 MNHEY, CDR2 SVGEGT. In DNA, the CDR3 is TGTGCCAGCAGTTACCGCGGGACAGGGGGCGTGGGGACTGAAGCTTTCTTT. This encodes CASSYRGTGGVGTEAFF.

This clonotype was detected a few times. V usage is TRBV7-2 and J usage is TRBJ1-2, with TRBD1 as a possible D gene (6 bases). The CDR3 has 14 residues. The germline CDR1 and CDR2 sequences are SGHTA and FQGNSA. Trimming took 5 bases from V and 7 from J, leaving 17 bases between them. The CDR3 DNA reads as TGTGCCAGCAGCCCTGGAGGACAGTTGTTTGGCTACACCTTC. Protein product: CASSPGGQLFGYTF.

The chain carries TRBV11-3 and TRBJ1-3; D gene uncertain. CDR1 is SGHNT and CDR2 is YENEEA in the germline V gene. The V end lost 1 base, the J end lost 8 bases, and 9 bases lay between the germline ends. The CDR3 consists of 13 residues. The CDR3 coding sequence is TGTGCCAGCAGCTTAGCGGATGGGGACACCATATATTTT. Its protein product is CASSLADGDTIYF.

The J gene is TRBJ2-3, the V gene TRBV20-1; TRBD1 might be the D (6 bases). CDR1 and CDR2 from the germline V gene are DFQATT and SNEGSKA (reference sequence). Between the trimmed V and J ends, which lost 3 bases and 2 bases, there was a span of 12 bases. This CDR3 has 14 residues. This CDR3 reads CSASRPGATDTQYF. The CDR3 DNA sequence: TGCAGTGCTAGTAGGCCAGGGGCCACAGATACGCAGTATTTT.

This clonotype has just a few counts. The genes are TRBV4-3 and TRBJ2-7, with 7 positions matching TRBD2. V gave up 3 bases and J gave up 3 bases; unmatched junction bases: 8. The CDR3 has 15 amino acids. Germline V gene lookup returns CDR1 LGHNA and CDR2 YSLEER. CDR3 region: CASSQALAGGYEQYF. The CDR3 nucleotides read TGCGCCAGCAGCCAGGCCTTAGCGGGCGGCTACGAGCAGTACTTC.

In this sample, this clonotype turned up a few times. J is TRBJ1-4 and V is TRBV7-9; D is unclear. In germline, CDR1 is SEHNR, CDR2 FQNEAQ (reference sequence). The CDR3 loop spans 15 amino acids. The V end lost 4 bases, the J end lost 5 bases, and 14 bases lay between the germline ends. CDR3 residues: CASSSGGRMNEKLFF. Written as DNA, the CDR3 is TGTGCCAGCAGCTCCGGAGGGCGGATGAATGAAAAACTGTTTTTT.

This clonotype was seen a handful of times. The chain is built from TRBV28 and TRBJ2-7, with 10 bases identical to TRBD1. Trimming took 7 bases from V and 5 from J; bases not matched to a gene: 11. Germline loops: CDR1 MDHEN, CDR2 SYDVKM. CDR3 size: 15 residues. CDR3 loop: CASTSGGQGSDEQYF. The CDR3 coding sequence is TGTGCCAGCACCTCAGGGGGACAGGGGTCCGACGAGCAGTACTTC.

This clonotype has only a few counts. The chain links TRBV7-9 to TRBJ1-2; the match to TRBD1 covers 8 bases. The germline V gene has CDR1 SEHNR and CDR2 FQNEAQ (reference sequence). J lost 3 bases, V lost 9 bases, and 9 bases had no gene match. The CDR3 is 14 residues long. The CDR3 DNA sequence: TGTGCCAGGGACCTTCTGGACAGGGACTATGGCTACACCTTC. Translated, it gives CARDLLDRDYGYTF.

The table lists this clonotype with a few counts. The gene calls are TRBV20-1 and TRBJ2-7; the D gene is possibly TRBD1 (6 bases). The CDR3 sequence is 14 residues long. V was cut by 0 bases and J by 0 bases, with 9 bases left in between. Germline lookup yields CDR1 DFQATT and CDR2 SNEGSKA (reference sequence). The CDR3 loop is CSARDRTVSYEQYF. For the CDR3, the DNA is TGCAGTGCTAGAGATCGGACAGTCTCCTACGAGCAGTACTTC.

There are many counts of this clonotype. The chain combines TRBV5-1 with TRBJ1-1; 10 bases line up with TRBD1. The germline V gene has CDR1 SGHRS and CDR2 YFSETQ. Trimming cost V 4 bases and J 5 bases; bases outside gene matches: 5. The CDR3 loop spans 14 amino acids. CDR3 protein: CASSHGQGGTEAFF. In nucleotides, the CDR3 is TGCGCCAGCAGCCACGGACAGGGGGGTACTGAAGCTTTCTTT.

The chain carries TRBV6-5 and TRBJ1-1, with 8 bases lining up with TRBD1. This CDR3 spans 19 amino acids. J was trimmed by 1 base and V by 4 bases; bases with no gene match: 17. Per germline, CDR1 MNHEY and CDR2 SVGAGI. This CDR3 is CASSLFRDRRLAANTEAFF. The DNA for the CDR3 is TGTGCCAGCAGTTTATTCCGGGACAGGAGATTGGCAGCGAACACTGAAGCTTTCTTT.

This clonotype was detected a few times. J is TRBJ1-5 and V is TRBV28, with D uncertain. CDR3 size: 13 residues. The germline V gene has CDR1 MDHEN and CDR2 SYDVKM. V lost 3 bases, J lost 7 bases, and 10 bases lay in between. CDR3: CASSFGGSQPQHF. The CDR3 region has the DNA TGTGCCAGCAGTTTCGGAGGCAGCCAGCCCCAGCATTTT.

This clonotype was observed a handful of times. The chain uses TRBV7-2 and TRBJ1-2; possibly TRBD1 for D (6 bases). The CDR3 extends over 13 amino acids. V lost 4 bases and J 4 bases, leaving 10 bases between the germline ends. Germline lookup yields CDR1 SGHTA and CDR2 FQGNSA. The CDR3 spells CASSSSGAYGYTF. CDR3 in DNA: TGTGCCAGCAGCTCTTCAGGGGCCTATGGCTACACCTTC.

The V and J genes are TRBV9 and TRBJ2-5; 11 positions match TRBD2. Germline lookup yields CDR1 SGDLS and CDR2 YYNGEE. V was pared by 5 bases and J by 5 bases, with 8 bases of the junction left unmatched. The CDR3 length is 15 residues. The DNA of the CDR3 is TGTGCCAGCAGTTTATTCACTAGCGGGAGCGAGACCCAGTACTTC. Protein: CASSLFTSGSETQYF.

This clonotype was seen many times. The rearrangement uses TRBV5-1 and TRBJ2-7; D tentatively reads TRBD1 or TRBD2 (5 bases each). Germline V lookup: CDR1 SGHRS, CDR2 YFSETQ. The CDR3 totals 14 residues. Trimming shortened V by 1 base and J by 2 bases, and 10 bases separated the two germline ends. The CDR3 DNA is TGCGCCAGCAGCTTGACAGGAGGAGCCTACGAGCAGTACTTC. It specifies CASSLTGGAYEQYF.

The V call is TRBV19, the J call TRBJ2-3; TRBD1 is a possible D gene (5 bases). The CDR3 extends over 14 amino acids. Trimming shortened V by 6 bases and J by 0 bases, and 10 bases separated the two germline ends. From germline, CDR1 is LNHDA and CDR2 SQIVND (reference sequence). CDR3 bases: TGTGCCAGTAGCCGACAGCGCAGCACAGATACGCAGTATTTT. Translation gives CASSRQRSTDTQYF.

This clonotype was seen just once. The genes are TRBV29-1 and TRBJ2-3, with 11 bases that match TRBD2. V shed 4 bases and J 2 bases; nucleotides not matched to a gene: 2. Germline-derived CDR1 and CDR2 are SQVTM and ANQGSEA. The CDR3 is made up of 14 amino acids. CDR3 DNA: TGCAGCGTTGTGACTAGCGGGGTCACAGATACGCAGTATTTT. This sequence encodes CSVVTSGVTDTQYF.